The clone carrying this T cell receptor beta chain was counted only a few times. TCRdb's copy holds only in-frame clones and misses some; the assay was immunoSEQ multiplex PCR. The table includes 310,000 or so clones, around 86% detected once. These data belong to a study of blood T cell repertoires in COVID-19. The germline gives CDR1 SGHDT, CDR2 YYEEEE. Trimming cost V 4 bases and J 2 bases; bases outside gene matches: 6. This CDR3 has 16 residues. This TCR was sampled from a man aged 45-60 years with active or convalescent COVID-19. This sequence joins TRBV5-6 and TRBJ2-1; TRBD2 matches at 10 bases. The sequenced material came from peripheral blood. This chain's CDR3 is CASSRPGLAAYNEQFF. CDR3 in DNA: TGTGCCAGCAGCCGCCCAGGACTAGCGGCCTACAATGAGCAGTTCTTC. The whole variable domain, filled in from reference TRBV5-6 and TRBJ2-1, reads DAGVTQSPTHLIKTRGQQVTLRCSPKSGHDTVSWYQQALGQGPQFIFQYYEEEERQRGNFPDRFSGHQFPNYSSELNVNALLLGDSALYLCASSRPGLAAYNEQFFGPGTRLTVL.